The clone carrying this T cell receptor (beta chain) has a handful of counts. These data belong to a study of blood T cell repertoires in COVID-19. In the study overall: Spain, Italy and the United States supplied samples that represented acute and convalescent COVID-19.

Participants, about 18 to 95 years old, spanned under 25 US areas. V was shortened by 1 base and J by 3 bases, with 22 bases between the two germline ends. Germline values: CDR1 MGHRA, CDR2 YSYEKL. The CDR3 totals 18 residues. Some clones are missing from TCRdb's copy, which holds only in-frame ones; the method was immunoSEQ multiplex PCR. This sample carries roughly 250,000 clones, about 89% of them seen once, and the ten largest clones take roughly 1.2%. The V call is TRBV4-1, the J call TRBJ2-7, with D perhaps matching TRBD1 (5 bases). Source material: PBMCs or T cells enriched from blood (not recorded which). The sequence derives from a human donor in a cohort exposed to, infected with or recovered from COVID-19 (not recorded which). The donor label of this sample is uncertain. The CDR3 nucleotides read TGCGCCAGCAGCCAAGGGTCCCAGAAAGGTCGCCAGGGCTACGAGCAGTACTTC. Translating it yields CASSQGSQKGRQGYEQYF.